The present TCR beta chain was sequenced within a study of PD-1 blockade in classical Hodgkin lymphoma. The study's findings and limits: Baseline diversity resembling that of newly diagnosed patients was seen in complete responders.

The sample's time point: cycle 4 day 1 (C4D1), after five to seven weeks of nivolumab. Patients all relapsed after autologous stem cell transplantation, and there was variation in brentuximab vedotin exposure. V lost 2 bases and J lost 0, with 7 bases in between. Germline values: CDR1 SEHNR, CDR2 FQNEAQ (reference sequence). The CDR3 runs to 14 residues. As regards this clone: Its antigen is unidentified.

Clones were read by immunoSEQ multiplex PCR, and TCRdb kept only the in-frame ones, dropping some. The table has about 25,000 clones, 70% to 80% seen once. Sample: peripheral blood mononuclear cells (PBMCs), taken before the fourth cycle of nivolumab. This chain joins TRBV7-9 and TRBJ1-2; no reliable D call. This sequence was found in a human donor with classical Hodgkin lymphoma. DNA for the CDR3: TGTGCCAGCAGCTTAAACCAAGCTAACTATGGCTACACCTTC. Its protein product is CASSLNQANYGYTF.